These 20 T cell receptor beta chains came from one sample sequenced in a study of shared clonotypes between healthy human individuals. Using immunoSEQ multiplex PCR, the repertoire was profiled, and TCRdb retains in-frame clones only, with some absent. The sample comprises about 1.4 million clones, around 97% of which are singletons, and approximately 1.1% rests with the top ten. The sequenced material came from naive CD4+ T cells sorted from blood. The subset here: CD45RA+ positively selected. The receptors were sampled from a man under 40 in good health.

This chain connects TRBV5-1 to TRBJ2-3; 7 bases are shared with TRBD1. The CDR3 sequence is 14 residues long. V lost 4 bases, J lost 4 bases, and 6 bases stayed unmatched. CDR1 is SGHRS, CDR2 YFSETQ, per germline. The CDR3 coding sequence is TGCGCCAGCAGCGGAACAGGGGTCGCAGATACGCAGTATTTT. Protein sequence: CASSGTGVADTQYF.

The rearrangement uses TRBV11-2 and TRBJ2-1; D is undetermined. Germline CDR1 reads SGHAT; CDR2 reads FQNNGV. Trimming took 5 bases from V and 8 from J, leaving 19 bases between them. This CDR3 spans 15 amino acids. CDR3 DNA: TGTGCCAGCAGCCGAGACTCTAGGGCCGGCTATGAGCAGTTCTTC. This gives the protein CASSRDSRAGYEQFF. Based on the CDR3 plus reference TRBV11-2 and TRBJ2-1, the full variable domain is EAGVAQSPRYKIIEKRQSVAFWCNPISGHATLYWYQQILGQGPKLLIQFQNNGVVDDSQLPKDRFSAERLKGVDSTLKIQPAKLEDSAVYLCASSRDSRAGYEQFFGPGTRLTVL.

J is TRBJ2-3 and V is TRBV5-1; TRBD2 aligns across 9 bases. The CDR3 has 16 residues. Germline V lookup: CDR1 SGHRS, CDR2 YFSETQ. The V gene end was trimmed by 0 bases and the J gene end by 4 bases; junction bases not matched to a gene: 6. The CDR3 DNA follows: TGCGCCAGCAGCTTGGTGACGGCGGGAGGGCCAGATACGCAGTATTTT. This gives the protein CASSLVTAGGPDTQYF.

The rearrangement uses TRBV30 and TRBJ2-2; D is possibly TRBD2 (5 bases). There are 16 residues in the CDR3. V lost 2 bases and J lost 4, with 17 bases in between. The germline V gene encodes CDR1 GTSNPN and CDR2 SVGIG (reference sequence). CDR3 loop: CAWSPLGRAITGELFF. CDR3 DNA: TGTGCCTGGAGTCCTCTGGGGAGAGCCATCACCGGGGAGCTGTTTTTT.

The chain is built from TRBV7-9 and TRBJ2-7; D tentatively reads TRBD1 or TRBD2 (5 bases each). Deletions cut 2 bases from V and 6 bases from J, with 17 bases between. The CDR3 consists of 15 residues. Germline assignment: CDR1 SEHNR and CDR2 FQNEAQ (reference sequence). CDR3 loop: CASSLNGWGSAEQYF. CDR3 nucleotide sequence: TGTGCCAGCAGCTTAAACGGGTGGGGGTCGGCCGAGCAGTACTTC.

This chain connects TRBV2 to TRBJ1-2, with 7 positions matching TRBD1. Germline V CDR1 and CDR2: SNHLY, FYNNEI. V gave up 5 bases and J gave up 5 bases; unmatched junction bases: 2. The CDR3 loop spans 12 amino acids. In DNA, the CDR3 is TGTGCCAGCAGTACGACAGGGTATGGCTACACCTTC. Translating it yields CASSTTGYGYTF.

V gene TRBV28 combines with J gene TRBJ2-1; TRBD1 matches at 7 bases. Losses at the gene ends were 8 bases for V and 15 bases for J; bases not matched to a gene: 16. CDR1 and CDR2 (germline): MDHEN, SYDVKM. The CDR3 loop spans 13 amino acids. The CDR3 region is CASGRTGEDGRFF. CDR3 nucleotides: TGTGCCAGCGGAAGGACAGGAGAAGATGGGAGGTTCTTC.

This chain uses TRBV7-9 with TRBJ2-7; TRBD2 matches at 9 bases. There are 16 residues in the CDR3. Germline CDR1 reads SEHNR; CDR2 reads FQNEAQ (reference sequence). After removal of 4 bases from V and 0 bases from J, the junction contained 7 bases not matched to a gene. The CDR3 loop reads CASSYPISGSSYEQYF. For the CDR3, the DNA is TGTGCCAGCAGCTATCCCATTAGCGGGAGCTCCTACGAGCAGTACTTC.

The CDR3 spells CASSLGQGLAGGGNTQYF. The CDR3 DNA reads TGCGCCAGCAGCTTAGGACAGGGCCTAGCGGGAGGGGGAAATACGCAGTATTTT. The chain joins TRBV5-1 to TRBJ2-3, with 12 positions matching TRBD2. Germline CDR1 reads SGHRS; CDR2 reads YFSETQ. The CDR3 loop spans 18 amino acids. The trim removed 2 bases at V and 7 bases at J, leaving 14 bases unmatched.

CDR3 in DNA: TGCAGCGTTGGTGGTTTTGACAATGAGCAGTTCTTC. It encodes CSVGGFDNEQFF. This chain uses TRBV29-1 with TRBJ2-1; unclear D gene. Per the germline V gene, CDR1 is SQVTM and CDR2 is ANQGSEA. Deletions cut 4 bases from V and 5 bases from J, with 9 bases between. CDR3 length: 12 residues.

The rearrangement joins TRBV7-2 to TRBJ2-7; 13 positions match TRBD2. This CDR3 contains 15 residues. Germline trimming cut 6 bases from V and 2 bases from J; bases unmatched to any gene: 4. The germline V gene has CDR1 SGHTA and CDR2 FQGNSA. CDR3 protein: CASRGTSGTAYEQYF. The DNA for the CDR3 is TGTGCCAGCAGGGGGACTAGCGGGACCGCCTACGAGCAGTACTTC.

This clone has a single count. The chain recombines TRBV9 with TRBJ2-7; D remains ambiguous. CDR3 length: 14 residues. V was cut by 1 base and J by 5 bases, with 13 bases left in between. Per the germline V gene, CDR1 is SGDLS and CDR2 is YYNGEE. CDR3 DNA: TGTGCCAGCAGCGTAACGATAGGTGTCGACGAGCAGTACTTC. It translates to CASSVTIGVDEQYF. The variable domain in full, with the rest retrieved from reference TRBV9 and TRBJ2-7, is DSGVTQTPKHLITATGQRVTLRCSPRSGDLSVYWYQQSLDQGLQFLIQYYNGEERAKGNILERFSAQQFPDLHSELNLSSLELGDSALYFCASSVTIGVDEQYFGPGTRLTVT.

The CDR3 nucleotides are TGTGCCAGTAGTATTTCAGCGGGAGGGTCAAAAGAGCAGTTCTTC. This translates into CASSISAGGSKEQFF. The rearrangement uses TRBV19 and TRBJ2-1; TRBD2 agrees at 10 bases. The CDR3 length is 15 residues. Germline CDR1 is LNHDA and CDR2 is SQIVND (reference sequence). The J segment lost 10 bases and the V segment lost 3 bases, leaving 9 bases of the junction unmatched.

CDR3 nucleotide sequence: TGTGCCAGCAGCTCCCCTAAGGTGACAGGAACAGGAAACACCATATATTTT. As protein: CASSSPKVTGTGNTIYF. V usage is TRBV7-2 and J usage is TRBJ1-3; the D gene is possibly TRBD1 (6 bases). The germline V gene has CDR1 SGHTA and CDR2 FQGNSA. The CDR3 has 17 residues. The V end was cut by 4 bases, the J end by 4 bases, with 20 bases between.

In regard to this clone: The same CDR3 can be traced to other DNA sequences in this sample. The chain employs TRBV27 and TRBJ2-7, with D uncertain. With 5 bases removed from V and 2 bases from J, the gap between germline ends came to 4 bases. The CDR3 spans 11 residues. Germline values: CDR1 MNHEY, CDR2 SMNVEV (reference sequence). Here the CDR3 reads CASSPPYEQYF. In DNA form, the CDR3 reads TGTGCCAGCAGTCCGCCCTACGAGCAGTACTTC.

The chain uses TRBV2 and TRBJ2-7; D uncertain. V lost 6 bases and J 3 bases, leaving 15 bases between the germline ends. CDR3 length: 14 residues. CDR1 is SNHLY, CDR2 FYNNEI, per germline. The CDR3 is CASSRSLNRYEQYF. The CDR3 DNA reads TGTGCCAGCAGCCGGAGTCTCAATCGCTACGAGCAGTACTTC.

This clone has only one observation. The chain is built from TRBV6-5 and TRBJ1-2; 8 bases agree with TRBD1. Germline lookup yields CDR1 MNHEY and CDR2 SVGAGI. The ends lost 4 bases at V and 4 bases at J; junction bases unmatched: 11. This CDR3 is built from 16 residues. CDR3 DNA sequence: TGTGCCAGCAGTTCCGGGACAGGCGCTGTGGTCTATGGCTACACCTTC. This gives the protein CASSSGTGAVVYGYTF.

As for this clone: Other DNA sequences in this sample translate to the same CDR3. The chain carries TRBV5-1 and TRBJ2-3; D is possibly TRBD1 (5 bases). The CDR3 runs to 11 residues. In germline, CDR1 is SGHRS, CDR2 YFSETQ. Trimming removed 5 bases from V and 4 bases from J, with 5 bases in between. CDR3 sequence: CASRGADTQYF. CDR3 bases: TGCGCCAGCAGAGGGGCAGATACGCAGTATTTT.

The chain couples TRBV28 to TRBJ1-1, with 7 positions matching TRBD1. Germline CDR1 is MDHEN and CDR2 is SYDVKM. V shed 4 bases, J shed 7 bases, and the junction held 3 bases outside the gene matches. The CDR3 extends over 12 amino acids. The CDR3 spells CASSYGQVEAFF. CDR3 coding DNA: TGTGCCAGCAGTTACGGACAGGTTGAAGCTTTCTTT.

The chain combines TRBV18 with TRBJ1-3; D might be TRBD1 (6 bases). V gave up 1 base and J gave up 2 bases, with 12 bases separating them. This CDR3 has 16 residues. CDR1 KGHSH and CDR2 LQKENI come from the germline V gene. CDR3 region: CASSPLNGGAGNTIYF. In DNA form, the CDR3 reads TGTGCCAGCTCACCACTGAACGGGGGCGCTGGAAACACCATATATTTT.